This T cell receptor beta chain was profiled in a study of T cell repertoires in cytomegalovirus infection. On this clonotype: Its cognate antigen is unknown.

TCRdb itself ran the reads through MiXCR, one entry per CDR3 protein. The sample has 450,000 to 600,000 distinct CDR3 sequences, approximately 40% seen once. V lost 3 bases, J lost 2 bases, and 11 bases lay in between. There are 15 residues in the CDR3. The gene calls are TRBV12-3 or TRBV12-4 and TRBJ2-1, with TRBD2 as a possible D gene (6 bases). The starting material was cultured PBMCs, obtained from culture after CMV antigen stimulation. The sequence came from a human donor in good health (CMV status not recorded). Some clones in this sample may be carry-over from other donors' samples. In nucleotides, the CDR3 is TGTGCCAGCAGTTTGGGGACTCTGACCTACAATGAGCAGTTCTTC. Encoded protein: CASSLGTLTYNEQFF.